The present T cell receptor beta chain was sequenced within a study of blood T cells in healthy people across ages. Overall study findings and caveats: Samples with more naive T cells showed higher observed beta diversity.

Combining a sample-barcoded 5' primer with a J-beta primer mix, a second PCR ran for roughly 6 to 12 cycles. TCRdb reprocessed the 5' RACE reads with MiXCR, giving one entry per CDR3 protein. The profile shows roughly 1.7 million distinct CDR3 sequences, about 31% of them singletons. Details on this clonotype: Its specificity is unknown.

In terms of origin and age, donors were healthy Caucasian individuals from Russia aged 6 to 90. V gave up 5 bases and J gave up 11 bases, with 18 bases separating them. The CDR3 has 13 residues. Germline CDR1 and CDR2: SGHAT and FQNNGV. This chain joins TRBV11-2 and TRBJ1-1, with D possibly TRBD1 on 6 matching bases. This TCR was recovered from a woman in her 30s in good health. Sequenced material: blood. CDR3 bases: TGTGCCAGCAGCCCCCTACAGGGTTTGTGGGCTTTCTTT. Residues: CASSPLQGLWAFF.